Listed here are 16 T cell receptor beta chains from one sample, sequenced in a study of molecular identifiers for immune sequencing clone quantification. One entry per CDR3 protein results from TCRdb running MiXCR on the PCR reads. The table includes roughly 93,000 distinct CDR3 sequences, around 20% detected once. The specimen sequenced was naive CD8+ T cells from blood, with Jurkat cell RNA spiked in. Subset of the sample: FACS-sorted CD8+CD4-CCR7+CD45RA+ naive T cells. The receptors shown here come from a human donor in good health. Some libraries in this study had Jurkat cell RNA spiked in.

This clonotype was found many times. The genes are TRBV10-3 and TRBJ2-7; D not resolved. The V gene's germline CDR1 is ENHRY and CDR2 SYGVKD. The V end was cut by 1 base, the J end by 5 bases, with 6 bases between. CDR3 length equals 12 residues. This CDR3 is CAISEFNDEQYF. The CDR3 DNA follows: TGTGCCATCAGTGAGTTTAATGACGAGCAGTACTTC.

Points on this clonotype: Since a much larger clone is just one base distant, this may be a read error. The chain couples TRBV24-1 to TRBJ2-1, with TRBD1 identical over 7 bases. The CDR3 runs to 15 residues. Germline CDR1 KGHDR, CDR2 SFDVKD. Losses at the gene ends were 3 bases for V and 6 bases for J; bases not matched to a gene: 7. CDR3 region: CATSDHRGVCNEQFF. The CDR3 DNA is TGTGCCACCAGTGATCACAGGGGTGTTTGCAATGAGCAGTTCTTC.

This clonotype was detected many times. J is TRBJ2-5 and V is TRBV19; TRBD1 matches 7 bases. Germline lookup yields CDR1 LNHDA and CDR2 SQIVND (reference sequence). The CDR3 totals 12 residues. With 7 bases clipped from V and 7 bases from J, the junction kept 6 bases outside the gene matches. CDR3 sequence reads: CASKGAGGTQYF. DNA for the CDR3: TGTGCCAGTAAGGGGGCTGGGGGGACCCAGTACTTC.

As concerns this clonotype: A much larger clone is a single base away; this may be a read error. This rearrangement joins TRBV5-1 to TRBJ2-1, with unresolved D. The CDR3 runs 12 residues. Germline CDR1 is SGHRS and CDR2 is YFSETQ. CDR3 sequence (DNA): TGCGCCAGCAGCTTGGCCGAGAATGAGCAGCTCTTC. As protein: CASSLAENEQLF.

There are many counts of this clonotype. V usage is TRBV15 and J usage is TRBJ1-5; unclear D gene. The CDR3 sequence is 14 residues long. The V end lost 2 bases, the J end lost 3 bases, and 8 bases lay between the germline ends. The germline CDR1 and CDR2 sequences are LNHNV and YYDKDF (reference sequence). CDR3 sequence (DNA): TGTGCCACCAGCAGACCCCGTTCCAATCAGCCCCAGCATTTT. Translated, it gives CATSRPRSNQPQHF. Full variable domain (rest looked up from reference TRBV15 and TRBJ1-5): DAMVIQNPRYQVTQFGKPVTLSCSQTLNHNVMYWYQQKSSQAPKLLFHYYDKDFNNEADTPDNFQSRRPNTSFCFLDIRSPGLGDTAMYLCATSRPRSNQPQHFGDGTRLSIL.

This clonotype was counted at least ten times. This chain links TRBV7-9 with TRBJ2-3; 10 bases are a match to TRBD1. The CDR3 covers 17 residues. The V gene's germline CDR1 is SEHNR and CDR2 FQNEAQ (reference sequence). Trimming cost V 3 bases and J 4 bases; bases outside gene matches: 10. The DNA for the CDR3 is TGTGCCAGCAGCTTCCCCCGGGACAGGGGTGGCGCAGATACGCAGTATTTT. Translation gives CASSFPRDRGGADTQYF. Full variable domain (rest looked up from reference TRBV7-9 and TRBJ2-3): DTGVSQNPRHKITKRGQNVTFRCDPISEHNRLYWYRQTLGQGPEFLTYFQNEAQLEKSRLLSDRFSAERPKGSFSTLEIQRTEQGDSAMYLCASSFPRDRGGADTQYFGPGTRLTVL.

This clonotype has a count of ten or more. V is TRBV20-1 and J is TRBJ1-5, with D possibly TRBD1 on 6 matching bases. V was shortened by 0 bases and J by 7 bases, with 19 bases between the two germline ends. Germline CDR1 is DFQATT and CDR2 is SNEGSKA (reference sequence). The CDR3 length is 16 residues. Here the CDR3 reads CSARDGAGATEQPQHF. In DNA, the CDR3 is TGCAGTGCTAGAGATGGGGCAGGGGCCACGGAGCAGCCCCAGCATTTT.

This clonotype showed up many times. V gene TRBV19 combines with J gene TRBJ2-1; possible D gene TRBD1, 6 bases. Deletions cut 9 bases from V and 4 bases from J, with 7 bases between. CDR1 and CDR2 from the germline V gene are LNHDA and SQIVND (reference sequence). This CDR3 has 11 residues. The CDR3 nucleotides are TGTGCCAGCAGGGGATACAATGAGCAGTTCTTC. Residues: CASRGYNEQFF.

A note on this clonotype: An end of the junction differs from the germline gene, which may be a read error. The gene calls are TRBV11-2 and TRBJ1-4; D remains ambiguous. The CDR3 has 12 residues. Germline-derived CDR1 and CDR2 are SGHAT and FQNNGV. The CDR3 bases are TGCGCCAGCAGCCTGACGAATGAAGAACTGTTTTTT. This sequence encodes CASSLTNEELFF. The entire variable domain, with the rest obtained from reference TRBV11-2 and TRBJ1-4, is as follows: EAGVAQSPRYKIIEKRQSVAFWCNPISGHATLYWYQQILGQGPKLLIQFQNNGVVDDSQLPKDRFSAERLKGVDSTLKIQPAKLEDSAVYLCASSLTNEELFFGSGTQLSVL.

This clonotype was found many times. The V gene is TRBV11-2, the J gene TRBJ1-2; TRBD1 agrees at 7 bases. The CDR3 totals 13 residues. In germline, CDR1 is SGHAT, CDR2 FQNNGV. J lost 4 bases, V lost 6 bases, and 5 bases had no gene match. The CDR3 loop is CASSPGTAYGYTF. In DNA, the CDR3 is TGTGCCAGCAGTCCCGGGACAGCCTATGGCTACACCTTC.

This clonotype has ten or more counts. CDR3 protein: CSARDQTSGTDTQYF. CDR3 in DNA: TGCAGTGCTAGAGATCAGACTAGCGGAACAGATACGCAGTATTTT. The chain couples TRBV20-1 to TRBJ2-3; 9 bases line up with TRBD2. The CDR3 runs 15 residues. In germline, CDR1 is DFQATT, CDR2 SNEGSKA (reference sequence). The trim removed 0 bases at V and 3 bases at J, leaving 4 bases unmatched.

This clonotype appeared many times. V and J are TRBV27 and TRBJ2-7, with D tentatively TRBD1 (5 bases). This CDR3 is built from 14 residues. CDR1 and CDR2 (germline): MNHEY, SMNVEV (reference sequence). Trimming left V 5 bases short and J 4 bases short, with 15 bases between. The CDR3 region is CASSQQGRNYEQYF. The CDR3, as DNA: TGTGCCAGCAGTCAGCAGGGCCGAAATTACGAGCAGTACTTC.

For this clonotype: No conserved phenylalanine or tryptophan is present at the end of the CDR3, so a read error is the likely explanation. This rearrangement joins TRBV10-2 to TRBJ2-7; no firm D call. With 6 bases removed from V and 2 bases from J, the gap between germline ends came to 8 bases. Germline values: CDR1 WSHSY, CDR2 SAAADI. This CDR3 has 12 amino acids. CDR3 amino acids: CASSLEPYEQYL. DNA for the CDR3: TGCGCCAGCAGCCTGGAGCCCTACGAGCAGTACCTC.

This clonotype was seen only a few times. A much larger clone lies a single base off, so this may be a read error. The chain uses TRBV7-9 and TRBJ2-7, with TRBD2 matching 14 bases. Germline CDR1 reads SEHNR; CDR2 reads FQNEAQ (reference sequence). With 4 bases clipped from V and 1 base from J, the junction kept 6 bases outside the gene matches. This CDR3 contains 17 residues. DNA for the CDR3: TGTGCCAGCAGCTCGGGACTAGCGGGGGCACCTTCCTACGAGCAGTACTTC. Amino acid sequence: CASSSGLAGAPSYEQYF. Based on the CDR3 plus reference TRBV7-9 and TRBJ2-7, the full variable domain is DTGVSQNPRHKITKRGQNVTFRCDPISEHNRLYWYRQTLGQGPEFLTYFQNEAQLEKSRLLSDRFSAERPKGSFSTLEIQRTEQGDSAMYLCASSSGLAGAPSYEQYFGPGTRLTVT.

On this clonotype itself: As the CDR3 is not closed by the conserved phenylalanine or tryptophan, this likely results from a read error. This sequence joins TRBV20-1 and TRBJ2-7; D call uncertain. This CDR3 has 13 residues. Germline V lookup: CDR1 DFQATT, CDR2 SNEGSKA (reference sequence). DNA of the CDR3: TGCTCACTCCCTGGGGTTTCCTCCTACGAGCAGTACCTC. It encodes CSLPGVSSYEQYL.

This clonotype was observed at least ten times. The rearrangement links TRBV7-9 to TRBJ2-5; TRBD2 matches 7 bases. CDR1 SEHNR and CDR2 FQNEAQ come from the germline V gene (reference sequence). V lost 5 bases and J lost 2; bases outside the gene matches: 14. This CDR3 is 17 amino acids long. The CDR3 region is CASSRLAPGLPQETQYF. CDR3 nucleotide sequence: TGTGCCAGCAGCCGACTAGCTCCGGGACTACCACAAGAGACCCAGTACTTC.